These T cell receptor beta chains were read from a single sample in a study of PD-1 blockade in classical Hodgkin lymphoma. Profiled with immunoSEQ multiplex PCR; TCRdb holds only in-frame clones, not every one. The sample has 13,000 or so clones; approximately 91% are singletons. The sample in question was peripheral blood mononuclear cells (PBMCs), obtained at baseline. The receptors derive from a human donor with classical Hodgkin lymphoma. Both conserved end residues are part of each CDR3. The D gene is left open where the match is weak. Clone size is given for some rows only: seen once, a few or many times, or a class if the clone is expanded.

TRBJ2-7 . TRBV5-5 . TGTGCCAGCAGCTTGGGCTGGCGGAACGAGCAGTACTTC CASSLGWRNEQYF
TRBJ2-2 . TRBV5-1 . TGCGCCAGCAGCCCTACCTCAGGCCGGGAGCTGTTTTTT CASSPTSGRELFF
TRBJ1-4 . TRBV19 . TGTGCCAGTAGTTCCCTGGAAACCCTCAATGAAAAACTGTTTTTT CASSSLETLNEKLFF
TRBJ2-2 . TRBV6-6 . TGTGCCAGCAGTCCCAGACAGGGAGGCACCGGGGAGCTGTTTTTT CASSPRQGGTGELFF
TRBJ1-6 . TRBV5-1 TRBD1 TGCGCCAGCAGCTCTACGCGACAGGGCAGTAATTCACCCCTCCACTTT CASSSTRQGSNSPLHF
TRBJ1-2 . TRBV6-6 . TGTGCCAGCACCCGCCGGACAAACCGAGGCTACTATGGCTACACCTTC CASTRRTNRGYYGYTF
TRBJ1-4 once TRBV15 . TGTGCCACCAGCAGAGTCAGGTGGCTTGGTGAAAAACTGCTTTTT CATSRVRWLGEKLLF
TRBJ2-3 . TRBV30 TRBD1 TGTGCCTCACTAGCGGACAGGGGGGGCACAGATACGCAGTATTTT CASLADRGGTDTQYF
TRBJ2-7 . TRBV5-4 TRBD1 TGTGCCAGCAGCTCTGGACAGGCCCCCTACGAGCAGTACTTC CASSSGQAPYEQYF
TRBJ1-4 . TRBV5-6 TRBD1 TGTGCCAGCAGCTTGTTACGACAGGGGGCGGACGAAAAACTGTTTTTT CASSLLRQGADEKLFF
TRBJ2-2 . TRBV5-1 . TGCGCCAGCAGCCAGAGGACCACCGGGGAGCTGTTTTTT CASSQRTTGELFF
TRBJ2-1 . TRBV30 . TGTGCCTGGAGCCTGGTCTATGAGCAGTTCTTC CAWSLVYEQFF
TRBJ2-1 . TRBV21-1 . TGTGCCAGCAGCAATAGTGAGCGGGGGGTATACAATGAGCAGTTCTTC CASSNSERGVYNEQFF
TRBJ1-5 . TRBV5-6 TRBD1 TGTGCCAGCAGCTTAAACCGTCGAACAGGGGTTGGCCAGCATTTT CASSLNRRTGVGQHF
TRBJ2-7 . TRBV4-1 . TGCGCCAGCAGCCAAGAGATAACTATCAGGGCCGAGCAGTACTTC CASSQEITIRAEQYF
TRBJ1-5 once TRBV2 . TGTGCCAGCAGTGGGGGTGCCCTCGGTAGGTTCACGGACAATCAGCCCCAGCATTTT CASSGGALGRFTDNQPQHF
TRBJ1-1 . TRBV5-5 . TGTGCCAGCAGCTCCGCTAGGGGTCCCCAAACTGAAGCTTTCTTT CASSSARGPQTEAFF
TRBJ2-7 . TRBV28 TRBD2 TGTGCCATCCACACATGGGGGGGGTACTCCTACGAGCAGTACTTC CAIHTWGGYSYEQYF
TRBJ1-2 once TRBV7-6 . TGTGCCAGCAGCTTATGGGGGGGGACCGATGGCTACACCTTC CASSLWGGTDGYTF
TRBJ1-1 . TRBV7-9 . TGTGCCAGCAGCAGCCGGGGGTCGGTGAACACTGAAGCTTTCTTT CASSSRGSVNTEAFF
TRBJ1-2 once TRBV6-1 . TGTGCCAGCAGTGAGCTGGAATATGGCTACACCTTC CASSELEYGYTF
TRBJ1-5 . TRBV19 . TGTGCCAGTTCGAATTCGAACAATCAGCCCCAGCATTTT CASSNSNNQPQHF
TRBJ2-3 . TRBV5-1 TRBD2 TGCGCCAGCAGCCTTGGGACTAGCGGTGATACGCAGTATTTT CASSLGTSGDTQYF
TRBJ2-2 . TRBV10-1 TRBD2 TGCGCCACCCGGACTAGCGAGACCGGGGAGCTGTTTTTT CATRTSETGELFF
TRBJ2-3 . TRBV6-6 TRBD2 TGTGCCAGTTGGGGGGGGACTAGTTCGGATACGCAGTATTTT CASWGGTSSDTQYF
TRBJ1-2 . TRBV19 . TGTGCCACGGTGGGGCCCTTTAACTATGGCTACACCTTC CATVGPFNYGYTF
TRBJ2-3 . TRBV19 . TGTGCCAGTAGTGCGCGGTCAGATACGCAGTATTTT CASSARSDTQYF
TRBJ2-2 . TRBV13 . TGTGCCAGCAGCTTAGAAGTGGGGGCAAACACCGGGGAGCTGTTTTTT CASSLEVGANTGELFF
TRBJ2-1 . TRBV5-1 TRBD1 TGCGCCAGCAGCAGGGGGACAGGGGGGAATGAGGAGCAGTTCTTC CASSRGTGGNEEQFF
TRBJ2-7 . TRBV18 . TGTGCCAGCTCCCTGATGGGGGAGCAGTACTTC CASSLMGEQYF
TRBJ2-7 . TRBV7-9 . TGTGCCAGCAGCTTTGGAGGACTCTACGAGCAGTACTTC CASSFGGLYEQYF
TRBJ2-5 . TRBV21-1 . TGTGCCAGCAGCAACAGGGGAGAGACCCAGTACTTC CASSNRGETQYF
TRBJ1-1 once TRBV7-2 . TGTGCCAGCAGCCCCGTTGGGGGGAACACTGAAGCTTTCTTT CASSPVGGNTEAFF
TRBJ1-5 . TRBV6-4 TRBD1 TGTGCCAGCAGTGACTCTGGGACAGGGGTCGCTTATAGCAATCAGCCCCAGCATTTT CASSDSGTGVAYSNQPQHF
TRBJ1-6 . TRBV6-4 . TGTGCCAGCAGTGCGTCCTATAATTCACCCCTCCACTTT CASSASYNSPLHF
TRBJ2-7 . TRBV6-1 TRBD1 TGTGCCAGCAGTGAATTGAAAGGGGGCCCTTACGAGCAGTACTTC CASSELKGGPYEQYF
TRBJ2-5 . TRBV29-1 . TGCAGCGTTCTATTAAGTGGGTCGGAGACCCAGTACTTC CSVLLSGSETQYF
TRBJ1-5 . TRBV7-2 TRBD1 TGTGCCAGCAGCCCCAGGGGGGTACAGCCCCAGCATTTT CASSPRGVQPQHF
TRBJ1-5 . TRBV18 . TGTGCCAGCTCGTCAGGGGAGGCATATCAGCCCCAGCATTTT CASSSGEAYQPQHF
TRBJ2-5 . TRBV7-9 TRBD2 TGTGCCAGCAGCCTCCTGACTAGCGGGGGAAAAGAGACCCAGTACTTC CASSLLTSGGKETQYF
TRBJ1-4 . TRBV12-5 TRBD1 TGTGCTAGTGGTTTGGTAAGGACAGGGCGTGAAAAACTGTTTTTT CASGLVRTGREKLFF
TRBJ2-3 . TRBV7-6 TRBD1 TGTGCCAGCAGCTTAGCGGCGGGGACAGGCGACTCCTATACGCAGTATTTT CASSLAAGTGDSYTQYF
TRBJ2-6 . TRBV10-2 TRBD1 TGCGCCACCTTGGACAGGATCTTTCACTCTGGGGCCAACGTCCTGACTTTC CATLDRIFHSGANVLTF
TRBJ1-5 . TRBV5-6 TRBD1 TGTGCCAGCAGCTTAGCAGGGGGAAGCAATCAGCCCCAGCATTTT CASSLAGGSNQPQHF
TRBJ2-7 . TRBV6-5 . TGTGCCAGCAGTTACTCGCATTACGGCAGCTCCTACGAGCAGTACTTC CASSYSHYGSSYEQYF
TRBJ1-1 . TRBV7-2 . TGTGCCAGCAGTTCTAAATACGGGGGAGGCACTGAAGCTTTCTTT CASSSKYGGGTEAFF
TRBJ1-2 . TRBV28 . TGTGCCAGCAGTTTTATACGGAATGCCTATGGCTACACCTTC CASSFIRNAYGYTF
TRBJ2-3 . TRBV5-4 . TGTGCCAGCACCACGGACCCGGCCGTAGATACGCAGTATTTT CASTTDPAVDTQYF
TRBJ2-7 . TRBV2 TRBD1 TGTGCCAGCGCCCCGGGACAGGCATTTTCCTACGAGCAGTACTTC CASAPGQAFSYEQYF
TRBJ1-2 . TRBV27 TRBD1 TGTGCCAGCAGTTTAACCCCGGACAGGGCCCAGGCTGGCTACACCTTC CASSLTPDRAQAGYTF
TRBJ2-5 . TRBV4-2 . TGTGCCAGCAGCCAAGATTTAACCGAAGAGACCCAGTACTTC CASSQDLTEETQYF
TRBJ1-3 once TRBV30 . TGTGCCTGGACCAGTGGGGGCTTCTCCGGAAACACCATATATTTT CAWTSGGFSGNTIYF
TRBJ2-3 . TRBV6-5 . TGTGCCAGCAGTTACTCGGGGGCGCGCACAGATACGCAGTATTTT CASSYSGARTDTQYF
TRBJ2-7 few TRBV7-9 . TGTGCCAGCAGCATTAAAACATCATTGTACGAGCAGTACTTC CASSIKTSLYEQYF
TRBJ1-4 . TRBV14 . TGTGCCAGCAGCCAAGATTTAGGACAAAAAAAACTGTTTTTT CASSQDLGQKKLFF
TRBJ2-5 . TRBV29-1 TRBD1 TGCAGCGTTGAAAGATTTGGGACAGGGTATGCAGAGACCCAGTACTTC CSVERFGTGYAETQYF
TRBJ1-3 . TRBV30 . TGTGCCTGGAGTGTAGGTTCTGGAAACACCATATATTTT CAWSVGSGNTIYF